A selection of T cell receptor beta chains follows, all from one sample in a study of blood T cell repertoires in COVID-19. The assay was immunoSEQ multiplex PCR, and TCRdb's table has in-frame clones only and misses some. The sample lists some 150,000 clones; about 83% were seen once. Material: peripheral blood. These TCRs come from a woman between 40 and 55 years old with acute or convalescent COVID-19. Each CDR3 is given with its conserved first and last residue. Each record gives: V gene, D gene, CDR3 length, clone size, J gene, CDR3 protein, CDR3 DNA. D genes are given only for firm matches. The size field is filled for only some rows; it gives once, few, many or a size class.

>TRBV7-3|TRBD1|18|few|TRBJ1-6
CASSLGQGAISYNSPLHF
TGTGCCAGCAGCCTTGGACAGGGGGCTATCTCCTATAATTCACCCCTCCACTTT
>TRBV3-1/TRBV3-2|.|12|.|TRBJ1-2
CASSRDTEGYTF
TGTGCCAGCAGCCGGGACACCGAGGGCTACACCTTC
>TRBV4-3|TRBD2|15|.|TRBJ2-5
CASSQDPRGGTGQYF
TGCGCCAGCAGCCAAGATCCGCGGGGAGGGACGGGCCAGTACTTC
>TRBV29-1|TRBD1|13|.|TRBJ1-2
CSVADRGVYGYTF
TGCAGCGTTGCTGACAGGGGTGTCTATGGCTACACCTTC
>TRBV24-1|TRBD1|14|.|TRBJ1-2
CATSDAGGAEGYTF
TGTGCCACCAGTGACGCAGGGGGCGCGGAGGGCTACACCTTC
>TRBV18|.|14|.|TRBJ2-3
CASSPSRGWDAQYF
TGTGCCAGCTCACCGTCGAGGGGGTGGGATGCGCAGTATTTT
>TRBV27|.|15|.|TRBJ1-4
CASSASTVANEKLFF
TGTGCCAGCAGTGCGTCGACAGTGGCTAATGAAAAACTGTTTTTT
>TRBV7-9|.|14|.|TRBJ1-5
CASSPQGVNQPQHF
TGTGCCAGCAGCCCCCAGGGTGTGAATCAGCCCCAGCATTTT
>TRBV11-2|TRBD1|19|.|TRBJ2-2
CASSLDSLDRGSDTGELFF
TGTGCCAGCAGCTTAGATTCCCTGGACAGGGGCTCTGACACCGGGGAGCTGTTTTTT
>TRBV5-8|.|15|.|TRBJ1-3
CASSRGGAQGNTIYF
TGTGCCAGCAGCCGAGGTGGGGCGCAGGGAAACACCATATATTTT
>TRBV27|TRBD2|16|.|TRBJ2-7
CASSLVGTSYTYEQYF
TGTGCCAGCAGTTTAGTTGGGACTAGCTACACCTACGAGCAGTACTTC
>TRBV5-1|TRBD2|22|.|TRBJ2-4
CASSLDSSYTGTSGLAKNIQYF
TGCGCCAGCAGCTTGGACAGTTCGTATACCGGGACTAGCGGACTAGCCAAAAACATTCAGTACTTC
>TRBV7-9|TRBD1|17|once|TRBJ1-2
CASSSGGLSSLFYGYTF
TGTGCCAGCAGCTCAGGGGGTCTCTCCTCTCTTTTCTATGGCTACACCTTC
>TRBV2|TRBD1|12|.|TRBJ1-2
CASRDRGYGYTF
TGTGCCAGCAGGGACAGGGGATATGGCTACACCTTC
>TRBV28|.|13|once|TRBJ2-1
CASSSDSSRGMVF
TGTGCCAGCAGTTCCGACTCCTCTCGAGGAATGGTCTTC
>TRBV28|.|13|.|TRBJ1-4
CASSLDRGEKLFF
TGTGCCAGCAGTTTAGATCGAGGGGAAAAACTGTTTTTT
>TRBV21-1|.|16|.|TRBJ1-2
CASSKDRGQFTYGYTF
TGTGCCAGCAGCAAAGACAGAGGACAGTTCACCTATGGCTACACCTTC
>TRBV14|.|14|.|TRBJ2-2
CASSQAGYTGELFF
TGTGCCAGCAGCCAAGCAGGTTACACCGGGGAGCTGTTTTTT
>TRBV18|.|14|.|TRBJ2-4
CASSPLRAGDIQYF
TGTGCCAGCTCACCACTGCGGGCCGGGGACATTCAGTACTTC
>TRBV5-1|TRBD1|13|few|TRBJ1-1
CASRAGGETEAFF
TGCGCCAGCAGGGCAGGGGGAGAAACTGAAGCTTTCTTT
>TRBV10-2|.|13|.|TRBJ2-1
CATADGTGDEQFF
TGCGCCACCGCGGATGGGACGGGGGATGAGCAGTTCTTC
>TRBV7-8|.|13|.|TRBJ1-1
CASSLAKNTEAFF
TGTGCCAGCAGCTTAGCCAAGAACACTGAAGCTTTCTTT
>TRBV7-3|.|18|.|TRBJ1-6
CASSTKSSSSSYNSPLHF
TGTGCCAGCAGCACAAAGTCGTCGTCTAGCTCCTATAATTCACCCCTCCACTTT
>TRBV9|TRBD1|16|.|TRBJ1-2
CASSPWYGTGGGGYTF
TGTGCCAGCAGCCCCTGGTACGGGACAGGGGGGGGTGGCTACACCTTC
>TRBV9|TRBD2|16|.|TRBJ2-7
CASSPRTSGGSYEQYF
TGTGCCAGCAGCCCCCGGACTAGCGGGGGTTCCTACGAGCAGTACTTC
>TRBV18|.|13|.|TRBJ1-5
CASSPRADQPQHF
TGTGCCAGCTCACCACGGGCTGATCAGCCCCAGCATTTT
>TRBV19|TRBD1|13|.|TRBJ1-1
CASWTGDSTEAFF
TGTGCCAGCTGGACAGGAGATTCCACTGAAGCTTTCTTT
>TRBV7-8|.|13|.|TRBJ1-1
CASSQVRGEGAFF
TGTGCCAGCAGCCAAGTGCGCGGTGAGGGAGCTTTCTTT
>TRBV7-9|.|17|.|TRBJ1-6
CASSRGRPSSYNSPLHF
TGTGCCAGCAGCCGAGGGAGACCAAGCTCCTATAATTCACCCCTCCACTTT
>TRBV7-6|TRBD1|15|.|TRBJ2-7
CASSLDRGRPHEQYF
TGTGCCAGCAGCTTAGACAGGGGGCGCCCCCACGAGCAGTACTTC
>TRBV2|.|15|.|TRBJ2-2
CASSLQGSNTGELFF
TGTGCCAGCAGCCTACAGGGATCGAACACCGGGGAGCTGTTTTTT
>TRBV7-9|.|13|.|TRBJ2-5
CASSLEDFGTQYF
TGTGCCAGCAGCTTAGAGGACTTTGGGACCCAGTACTTC
>TRBV13|.|17|once|TRBJ2-4
CASSLERQWVTKNIQYF
TGTGCCAGCAGCTTAGAGCGACAGTGGGTAACCAAAAACATTCAGTACTTC
>TRBV7-2|.|14|.|TRBJ1-2
CASSLQDSHYGYTF
TGTGCCAGCAGCTTACAAGACAGCCACTATGGCTACACCTTC
>TRBV23-1|.|10|.|TRBJ2-7
CASLREEQYF
TGCGCCAGCCTCCGAGAGGAGCAGTACTTC
>TRBV21-1|.|16|.|TRBJ2-7
CASMSACRRGGDEQYF
TGTGCCAGCATGTCGGCGTGTCGGAGGGGGGGAGACGAGCAGTACTTC
>TRBV5-4|.|13|.|TRBJ1-6
CASSAGGGSPLHF
TGTGCCAGCAGCGCTGGGGGAGGGTCACCCCTCCACTTT
>TRBV18|.|12|.|TRBJ2-5
CASSPSSETQYF
TGTGCCAGCTCACCGAGCTCGGAGACCCAGTACTTC
>TRBV7-9|TRBD1|16|.|TRBJ1-5
CASSSTGTYSNQPQHF
TGTGCCAGCAGCTCGACAGGGACCTATAGCAATCAGCCCCAGCATTTT
>TRBV12-3/TRBV12-4|TRBD1|12|.|TRBJ2-7
CASTSTGDEQYF
TGTGCCAGCACCTCGACAGGGGACGAGCAGTACTTC
>TRBV6-1|.|14|.|TRBJ2-5
CASSETRAQETQYF
TGTGCCAGCAGTGAAACCAGGGCGCAAGAGACCCAGTACTTC
>TRBV19|.|18|.|TRBJ1-4
CASSDEGPEFSTNEKLFF
TGTGCCAGTAGTGACGAGGGCCCCGAGTTCTCAACTAATGAAAAACTGTTTTTT
>TRBV24-1|.|16|once|TRBJ1-4
CATSDSRQTFGEKLFF
TGTGCCACCAGTGATTCGCGACAGACTTTCGGGGAAAAACTGTTTTTT
>TRBV7-9|TRBD2|17|.|TRBJ2-1
CADGQWLAGGSDNEQFF
TGTGCCGACGGACAGTGGCTAGCGGGAGGGTCGGATAATGAGCAGTTCTTC
>TRBV12-3/TRBV12-4|.|13|.|TRBJ2-2
CASTLGGTGELFF
TGTGCCAGCACCCTAGGCGGTACCGGGGAGCTGTTTTTT
>TRBV10-3|.|14|.|TRBJ2-5
CAISDPPGGETQYF
TGTGCCATCAGTGACCCCCCAGGGGGGGAGACCCAGTACTTC
>TRBV28|.|15|few|TRBJ2-7
CASSSGMGYGYEQYF
TGTGCCAGCAGTTCAGGGATGGGGTACGGATACGAGCAGTACTTC
>TRBV3-1/TRBV3-2|.|14|once|TRBJ1-1
CASSLRGGNTEAFF
TGTGCCAGCAGCCTACGGGGTGGGAACACTGAAGCTTTCTTT